Here is one TCR beta chain with its context. As processed by the authors: Amplified reference gene primers provided the basis for estimating nucleated cell counts. Assay: immunoSEQ multiplex PCR; the TCRdb copy retains only in-frame clones and omits some. V, J and clone size derive from that table, while D and trimming were established from the DNA sequence. The table includes about 480,000 clones, nearly 90% detected once. The data were taken from a study of blood T cell repertoires in COVID-19. About the study: COVID-19 samples collected from the United States, Italy and Spain covered acute and convalescent phases.

Participants were aged about 18 to 90 years, lived in 25 or so US areas, and enrolled virtually. Researchers sorted participants into cohorts using their self-reported clinical history. The sample consisted of PBMCs or T cells enriched from blood (not recorded which). This receptor was identified in a woman between 18 and 29 years old with acute COVID-19.

CDR3 loop: CASRGRELSYEQYF. The CDR3, as DNA: TGTGCCAGCCGGGGAAGGGAGCTTTCCTACGAGCAGTACTTC. The chain is built from TRBV5-5 and TRBJ2-7; D is possibly TRBD2 (5 bases). The V and J ends lost 7 bases and 1 base respectively, with 15 bases between them. This CDR3 comprises 14 residues. Germline CDR1 is SGHKS and CDR2 is YYEKEE (reference sequence). Looking up the rest from reference TRBV5-5 and TRBJ2-7 gives the full variable domain: DAGVTQSPTHLIKTRGQQVTLRCSPISGHKSVSWYQQVLGQGPQFIFQYYEKEERGRGNFPDRFSARQFPNYSSELNVNALLLGDSALYLCASRGRELSYEQYFGPGTRLTVT.